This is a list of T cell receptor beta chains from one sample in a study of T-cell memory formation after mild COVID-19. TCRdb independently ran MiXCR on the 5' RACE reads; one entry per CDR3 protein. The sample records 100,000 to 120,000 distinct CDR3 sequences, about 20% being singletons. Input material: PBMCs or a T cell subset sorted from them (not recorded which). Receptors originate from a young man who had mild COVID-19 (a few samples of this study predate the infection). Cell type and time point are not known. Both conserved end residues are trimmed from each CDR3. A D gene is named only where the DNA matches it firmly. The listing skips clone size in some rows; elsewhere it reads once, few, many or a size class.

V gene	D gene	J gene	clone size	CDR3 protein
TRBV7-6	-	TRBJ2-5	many	ASSPTRVQETQY
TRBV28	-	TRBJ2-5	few	ASSLFPSFETQY
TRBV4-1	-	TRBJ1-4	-	ASSQVGGFNEKLF
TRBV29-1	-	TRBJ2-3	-	SLSGGPGDTQY
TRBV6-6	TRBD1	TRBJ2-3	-	ASTTTGVLRTDTQY
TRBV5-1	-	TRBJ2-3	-	ASSSGRDWGTDTQY
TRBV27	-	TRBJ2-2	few	ASSLYMGLSGTGELF
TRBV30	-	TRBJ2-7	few	AWSVLGGNEQY
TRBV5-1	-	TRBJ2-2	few	ASSLPPDWNTGELF
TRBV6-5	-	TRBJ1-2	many	ASSYSANYGYT
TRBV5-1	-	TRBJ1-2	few	ASSLGPGDYGYT
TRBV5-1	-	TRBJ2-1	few	ASSLAVSPGVNEQF
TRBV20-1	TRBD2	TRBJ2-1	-	SARDLMGLAGQKSEQF
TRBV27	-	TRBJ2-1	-	ASSLSAGSTYNEQF
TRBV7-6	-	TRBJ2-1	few	ASSLEVLSEQF
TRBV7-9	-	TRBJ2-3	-	ASRSTNQGIGTDTQY
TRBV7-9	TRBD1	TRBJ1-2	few	ASLAGTGNYGYT
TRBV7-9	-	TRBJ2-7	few	AGRGDSLHAYEQY
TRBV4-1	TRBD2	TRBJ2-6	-	ASSPLPGGAGANVLT
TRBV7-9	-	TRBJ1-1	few	ASSLSGERRVTNTEAF
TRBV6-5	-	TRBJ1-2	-	ASSYSGAGARANYGYT
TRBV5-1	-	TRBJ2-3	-	ASSEGGKSTDTQY
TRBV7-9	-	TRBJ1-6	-	ASQSFGASPLH
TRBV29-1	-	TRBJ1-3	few	SVEKVDRGNTIY
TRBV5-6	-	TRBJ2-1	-	ASRLAGDGNEQF
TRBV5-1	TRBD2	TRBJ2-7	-	ASRGGNYEQY
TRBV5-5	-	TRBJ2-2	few	ASSLVGQNTGELF
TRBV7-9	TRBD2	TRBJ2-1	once	ASSFSGEYNEQF
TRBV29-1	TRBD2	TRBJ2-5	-	SVVRLAGGQETQY